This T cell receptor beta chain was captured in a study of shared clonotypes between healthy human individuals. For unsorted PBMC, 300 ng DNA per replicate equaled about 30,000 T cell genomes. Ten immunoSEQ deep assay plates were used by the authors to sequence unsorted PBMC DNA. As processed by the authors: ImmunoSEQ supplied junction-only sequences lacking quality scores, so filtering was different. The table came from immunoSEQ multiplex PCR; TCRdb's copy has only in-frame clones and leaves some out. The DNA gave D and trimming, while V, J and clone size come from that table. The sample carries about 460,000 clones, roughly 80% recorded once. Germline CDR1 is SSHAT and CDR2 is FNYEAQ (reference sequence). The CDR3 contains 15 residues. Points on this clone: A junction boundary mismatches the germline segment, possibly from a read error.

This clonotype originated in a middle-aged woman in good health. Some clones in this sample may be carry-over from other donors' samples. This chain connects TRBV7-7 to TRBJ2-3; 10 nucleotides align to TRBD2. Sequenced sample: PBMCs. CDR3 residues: CASSLTSGRADTQYF. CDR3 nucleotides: TGTGCTAGCAGCCTGACTAGCGGGCGGGCAGATACGCAGTATTTT.